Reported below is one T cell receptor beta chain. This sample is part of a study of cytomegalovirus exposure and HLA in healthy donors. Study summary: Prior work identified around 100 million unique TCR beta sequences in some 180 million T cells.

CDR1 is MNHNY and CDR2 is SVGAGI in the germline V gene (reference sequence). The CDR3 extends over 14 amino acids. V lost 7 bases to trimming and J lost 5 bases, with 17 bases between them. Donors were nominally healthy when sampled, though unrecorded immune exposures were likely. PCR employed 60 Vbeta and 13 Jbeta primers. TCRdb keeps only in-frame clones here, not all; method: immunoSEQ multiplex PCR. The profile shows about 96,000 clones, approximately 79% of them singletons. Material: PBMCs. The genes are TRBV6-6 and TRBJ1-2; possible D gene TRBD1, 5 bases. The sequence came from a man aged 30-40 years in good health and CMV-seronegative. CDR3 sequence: CASTPTGTAYGYTF. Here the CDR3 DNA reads TGTGCCAGCACTCCAACCGGGACTGCTTATGGCTACACCTTC.